The clone carrying this T cell receptor beta chain was seen a handful of times. Its antigen is still unknown. The data are from a study of cytomegalovirus exposure and HLA in healthy donors. Regarding the study as a whole: There were under 200 TCR beta chains listed as cytomegalovirus-associated. Indistinguishable V segments, including TRBV6-2 and TRBV6-3, were excluded.

The study ran its PCR with 60 Vbeta and 13 Jbeta primers. Data came from immunoSEQ multiplex PCR; TCRdb stores just in-frame clones and leaves some out. This table holds some 120,000 clones, just over 15% found once. CDR3 size: 13 residues. Per germline, CDR1 SGHRS and CDR2 YFSETQ. Trimming shortened V by 0 bases and J by 5 bases, and 7 bases separated the two germline ends. The origin of this receptor is a woman aged 18-30 years in good health and CMV-seronegative. The chain carries TRBV5-1 and TRBJ2-3; D unclear. The material sequenced was PBMCs. The CDR3 region has the DNA TGCGCCAGCAGCTTGGAGAGTGTAGATACGCAGTATTTT. Its translation is CASSLESVDTQYF.